The sequence of this T cell receptor beta chain was determined in a study of T cell responses to AZD1222 COVID-19 vaccine. Findings and caveats of the study: At baseline, seropositivity was found in only 5 to 7 AZD1222 recipients. The donor group comprised mostly white British people and more females; the analysis possibly underestimated clonal diversity. The reported proportion of spike-specific TCRs targeting unmutated variant regions was nearly half. Increased Spike-specific TCR breadth and depth were observed after two AZD1222 doses.

About this clone: As yet, its antigen is unknown.

Sequencing was performed with immunoSEQ multiplex PCR; in TCRdb, only in-frame clones are kept and a portion is missing. The repertoire holds about 130,000 clones, with more than 70% as singletons. This CDR3 contains 13 residues. Germline CDR1 MGHRA, CDR2 YSYEKL. V lost 4 bases to trimming and J lost 7 bases, with 13 bases between them. This sample comprised peripheral blood, obtained on day 0 of AZD1222 vaccination. The clonotype was recovered from an adult in good health. J is TRBJ1-1 and V is TRBV4-1; D ambiguous. The CDR3 region has the DNA TGCGCCAGCAGCCTCGTCCTGGGTATTGAAGCTTTCTTT. It is translated as CASSLVLGIEAFF.